This TCR beta chain was profiled in a study of PD-L1 blockade in urothelial cancer. The time point: peripheral blood 6 weeks after treatment start. CDR3 length equals 16 residues. Germline V CDR1 and CDR2: MNHNS, SASEGT. V lost 3 bases and J lost 4; bases outside the gene matches: 10. TCRdb's table, derived via immunoSEQ multiplex PCR, lists solely in-frame clones and lacks some. Counted here are under 85,000 clones, under 95% occurring once; the ten biggest clones make up around 0.94%. Sequences were derived from PBMCs, sampled around atezolizumab (anti-PD-L1) treatment. The sequence derives from an elderly woman with urothelial cancer. V gene TRBV6-1 combines with J gene TRBJ2-7; the match to TRBD2 covers 9 bases. The CDR3 region is CASSDRFSTSGYEQYF. The CDR3 bases are TGTGCCAGCAGTGACAGGTTTTCAACTAGCGGGTACGAGCAGTACTTC.